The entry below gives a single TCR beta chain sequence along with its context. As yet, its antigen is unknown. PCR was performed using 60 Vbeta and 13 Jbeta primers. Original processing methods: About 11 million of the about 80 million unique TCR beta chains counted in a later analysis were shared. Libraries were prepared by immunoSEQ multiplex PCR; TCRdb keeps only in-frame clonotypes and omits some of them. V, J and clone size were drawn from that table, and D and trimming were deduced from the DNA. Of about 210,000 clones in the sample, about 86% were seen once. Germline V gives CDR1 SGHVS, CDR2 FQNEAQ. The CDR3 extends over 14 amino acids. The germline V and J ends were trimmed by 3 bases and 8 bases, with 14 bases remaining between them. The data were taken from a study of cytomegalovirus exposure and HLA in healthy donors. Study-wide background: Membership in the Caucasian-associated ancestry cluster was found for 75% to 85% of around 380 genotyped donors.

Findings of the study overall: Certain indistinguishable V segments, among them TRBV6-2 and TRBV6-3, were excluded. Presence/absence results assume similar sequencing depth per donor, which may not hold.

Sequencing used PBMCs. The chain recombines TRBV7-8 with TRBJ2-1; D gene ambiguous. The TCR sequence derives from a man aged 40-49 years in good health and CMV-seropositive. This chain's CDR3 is CASSFDRPGDEQFF. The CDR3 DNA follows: TGTGCCAGCAGCTTCGACCGGCCGGGTGATGAGCAGTTCTTC.